These 8 T cell receptor beta chains were all obtained from the same sample, sequenced in a study of PD-L1 blockade in urothelial cancer. The method was immunoSEQ multiplex PCR; TCRdb's version includes in-frame clones alone and lacks a portion of them. This sample yields under 130,000 clones, of which 70% to 85% are seen a single time; 2.4% belongs to the top ten. The specimen comprised PBMCs, sampled around atezolizumab (anti-PD-L1) treatment. The source is a man aged 45 to 65 with urothelial cancer.

This clone was detected once. The rearrangement links TRBV28 to TRBJ2-3, with 9 bases fitting TRBD2. V trimming: 7 bases; J trimming: 4 bases; junction bases outside the gene matches: 9. Germline-derived CDR1 and CDR2 are MDHEN and SYDVKM. CDR3 size: 15 residues. CDR3 protein: CASNYGLANADTQYF. The CDR3 region has the DNA TGTGCCAGCAACTACGGACTAGCGAACGCAGATACGCAGTATTTT.

V usage is TRBV6-6 and J usage is TRBJ1-5; 8 bases align to TRBD1. The CDR3 runs 14 residues. Germline assignment: CDR1 MNHNY and CDR2 SVGAGI (reference sequence). V shed 7 bases, J shed 6 bases, and the junction held 8 bases outside the gene matches. CDR3 region: CASNPQGASQPQHF. DNA for the CDR3: TGTGCCAGCAATCCCCAGGGGGCCAGTCAGCCCCAGCATTTT.

The chain joins TRBV19 to TRBJ2-2; 11 bases map to TRBD2. Germline V gene sequence: CDR1 LNHDA, CDR2 SQIVND (reference sequence). Trimming removed 4 bases from V and 5 bases from J; junction bases left unmatched: 6. This CDR3 region has 16 residues. CDR3 protein: CASSKWSSGRTGELFF. CDR3 nucleotide sequence: TGTGCCAGTAGTAAGTGGTCTAGCGGGAGGACCGGGGAGCTGTTTTTT.

The chain links TRBV25-1 to TRBJ2-2; TRBD1 agrees at 8 bases. CDR1 and CDR2 (germline): MGHDK, SYGVNS. The CDR3 sequence is 15 residues long. V shed 10 bases, J shed 1 base, and the junction held 8 bases outside the gene matches. The CDR3 spells CATRSGTGNTGELFF. In nucleotides, the CDR3 is TGTGCCACCCGATCCGGGACAGGGAACACCGGGGAGCTGTTTTTT.

The J gene is TRBJ1-2, the V gene TRBV27; the D is unclear. This CDR3 has 15 residues. The V end was cut by 3 bases, the J end by 2 bases, with 13 bases between. Germline lookup yields CDR1 MNHEY and CDR2 SMNVEV (reference sequence). The CDR3 nucleotides read TGTGCCAGCAGTTTCCGGGATACGGAAAACTATGGCTACACCTTC. Its protein product is CASSFRDTENYGYTF.

The rearrangement uses TRBV6-1 and TRBJ2-2, with no clear D. Trimming left V 8 bases short and J 5 bases short, with 15 bases between. The CDR3 is 14 residues long. The germline CDR1 and CDR2 sequences are MNHNS and SASEGT. CDR3: CASGVAPRTGELFF. In DNA form, the CDR3 reads TGTGCCAGCGGTGTGGCACCACGAACCGGGGAGCTGTTTTTT.

The chain uses TRBV5-5 and TRBJ2-2; D call uncertain. The CDR3 is 16 amino acids. The V gene lost 2 bases and the J gene lost 0 bases, with 11 bases spanning the gap. CDR1 and CDR2 (germline): SGHKS, YYEKEE (reference sequence). The CDR3 sequence: CASSFVQNANTGELFF. The DNA of the CDR3 is TGTGCCAGCAGCTTCGTACAGAACGCGAACACCGGGGAGCTGTTTTTT.

This clone has only one observation. V and J are TRBV19 and TRBJ2-2; unclear D gene. The CDR3 extends over 11 amino acids. The V and J ends lost 7 bases and 7 bases respectively, with 7 bases between them. Germline V gene lookup returns CDR1 LNHDA and CDR2 SQIVND (reference sequence). CDR3 region: CASTGGGELFF. The DNA for the CDR3 is TGTGCCAGTACGGGTGGCGGGGAGCTGTTTTTT.